This T cell receptor beta chain is drawn from a study of T cells in Graves' hyperthyroidism and ophthalmopathy. About the study: Any treatment followed the collection of peripheral blood at initial diagnosis.

Duration under 3 months, a NOSPECS grade of at least 4, and a Clinical Activity Score of at least 3 characterized the ophthalmopathy patients. It was uncontrolled infection, other autoimmune disease, pregnancy or lactation that excluded patients. Using 10 ml of fresh peripheral blood, PBMCs were prepared. Amplification of TCR beta CDR3 regions was performed using RNA transcripts as template. HTBI primers were employed in a first-round RT-PCR of the TCR CDR3. TCRdb processed the multiplex PCR reads anew with MiXCR; each CDR3 protein has one entry. The table shows 450,000 to 500,000 distinct CDR3 sequences, with about 22% occurring only once. This clonotype was recorded at least ten times. V was cut by 3 bases and J by 4 bases, with 13 bases left in between. The CDR3 length is 15 residues. Germline V gene data show CDR1 as MDHEN and CDR2 as SYDVKM.

The gene calls are TRBV28 and TRBJ1-5; possibly TRBD1 for D (6 bases). Sample: blood. This receptor was obtained from a woman aged 65 to 85 with Graves' ophthalmopathy. DNA for the CDR3: TGTGCCAGCAGTTTTGCGGGGGCAGGAAATCAGCCCCAGCATTTT. Translated: CASSFAGAGNQPQHF.